This T cell receptor (beta chain) stems from a study of blood T cell repertoires in COVID-19. Turning to the study itself: The study drew acute and convalescent COVID-19 samples from the United States, Italy and Spain. Sources were T cells, B-cell-depleted T cells, or PBMCs; the material itself was cDNA or gDNA.

Generated by immunoSEQ multiplex PCR, the TCRdb table keeps only in-frame clones and is missing some. The sample yields 250,000 or so clones, around 90% seen once. The germline gives CDR1 SGHAT, CDR2 FQNNGV. V shed 5 bases and J 5 bases; nucleotides not matched to a gene: 9. The length of the CDR3 is 16 residues. Residents of about 25 US areas, aged about 18 to 95 years, made up the participants. Self-reported history from a screening survey and questionnaire set each donor's cohort. Specimen: PBMCs or T cells enriched from blood (not recorded which). The chain joins TRBV11-2 to TRBJ2-2; 9 bases align to TRBD1. The clonotype originates from a human donor in a cohort exposed to, infected with or recovered from COVID-19 (not recorded which). The donor label of this sample is uncertain. CDR3 protein: CASSRPGTGRTGELFF. The CDR3 region has the DNA TGTGCCAGCAGCCGCCCCGGGACAGGGAGGACCGGGGAGCTGTTTTTT.